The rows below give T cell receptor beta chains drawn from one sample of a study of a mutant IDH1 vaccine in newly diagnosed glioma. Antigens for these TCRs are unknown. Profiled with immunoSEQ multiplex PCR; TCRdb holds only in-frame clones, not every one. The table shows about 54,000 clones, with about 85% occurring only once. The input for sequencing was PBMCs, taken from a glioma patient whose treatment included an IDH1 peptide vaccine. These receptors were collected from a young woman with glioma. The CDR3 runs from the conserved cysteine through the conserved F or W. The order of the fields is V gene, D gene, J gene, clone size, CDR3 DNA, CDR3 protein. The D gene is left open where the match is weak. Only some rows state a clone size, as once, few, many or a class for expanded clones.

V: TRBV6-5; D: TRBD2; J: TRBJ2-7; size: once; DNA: TGTGCCAGCAGGGAACTAGCGGGGGGGCCGGGGCAGTACTTC; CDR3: CASRELAGGPGQYF
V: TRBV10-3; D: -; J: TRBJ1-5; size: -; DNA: TGTGCCATCAGTGAGTCAATTACTAGCAATCAGCCCCAGCATTTT; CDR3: CAISESITSNQPQHF
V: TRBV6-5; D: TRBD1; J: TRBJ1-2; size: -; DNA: TGTGCCAGCAGACAGGGGGCTGGTGGCTACACCTTC; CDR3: CASRQGAGGYTF
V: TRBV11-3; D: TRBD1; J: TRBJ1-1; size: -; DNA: TGTGCCAGCAGCTGGAACAGGGGAGTGAACACTGAAGCTTTCTTT; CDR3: CASSWNRGVNTEAFF
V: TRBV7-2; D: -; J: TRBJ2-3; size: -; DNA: TGTGCCAGCAGTCGTCAAATCACAGATACGCAGTATTTT; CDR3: CASSRQITDTQYF
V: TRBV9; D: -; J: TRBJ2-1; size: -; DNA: TGTGCCAGCTCCTCAGTGGGCCGGTATGAGCAGTTCTTC; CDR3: CASSSVGRYEQFF
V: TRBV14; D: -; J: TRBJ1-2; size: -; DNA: TGTGCCAGCAGCGCGAGGCACGGACAGACCGATGGCTACACCTTC; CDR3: CASSARHGQTDGYTF
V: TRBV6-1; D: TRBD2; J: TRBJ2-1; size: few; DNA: TGTGCCAGCAGGGGCGGACTAGCGGCCTACAATGAGCAGTTCTTC; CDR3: CASRGGLAAYNEQFF
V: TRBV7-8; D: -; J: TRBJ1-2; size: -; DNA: TGTGCCAGCAGCTCCGGGGGGGGCGCCTACTATGGCTACACCTTC; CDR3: CASSSGGGAYYGYTF
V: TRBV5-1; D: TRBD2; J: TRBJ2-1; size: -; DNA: TGCGCCAGCAGCTTGAGGACTAGCGGGCGCTACAATGAGCAGTTCTTC; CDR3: CASSLRTSGRYNEQFF